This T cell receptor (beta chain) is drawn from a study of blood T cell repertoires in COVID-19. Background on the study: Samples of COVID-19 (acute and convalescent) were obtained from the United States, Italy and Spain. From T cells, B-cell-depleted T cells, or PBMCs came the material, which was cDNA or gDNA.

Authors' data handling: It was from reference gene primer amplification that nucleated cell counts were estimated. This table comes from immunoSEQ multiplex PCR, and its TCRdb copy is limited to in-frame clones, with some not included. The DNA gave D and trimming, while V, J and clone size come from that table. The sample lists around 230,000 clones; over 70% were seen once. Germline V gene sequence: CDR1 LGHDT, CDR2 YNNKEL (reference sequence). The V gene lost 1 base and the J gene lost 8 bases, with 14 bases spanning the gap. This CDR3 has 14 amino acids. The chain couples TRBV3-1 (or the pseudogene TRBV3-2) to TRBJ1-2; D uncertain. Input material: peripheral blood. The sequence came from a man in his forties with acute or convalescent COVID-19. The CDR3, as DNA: TGTGCCAGCAGCCAAGTTGTGGAGAGCGGCGGCTACACCTTC. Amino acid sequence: CASSQVVESGGYTF.